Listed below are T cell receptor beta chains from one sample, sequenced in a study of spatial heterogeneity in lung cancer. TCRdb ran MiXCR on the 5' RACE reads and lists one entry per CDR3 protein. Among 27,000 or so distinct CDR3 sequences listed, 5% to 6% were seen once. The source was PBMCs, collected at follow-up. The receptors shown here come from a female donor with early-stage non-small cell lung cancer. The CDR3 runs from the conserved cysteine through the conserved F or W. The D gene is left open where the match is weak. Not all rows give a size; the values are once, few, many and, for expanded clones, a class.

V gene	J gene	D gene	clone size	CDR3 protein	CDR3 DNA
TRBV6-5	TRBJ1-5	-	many	CASSVNREIQPQHF	TGTGCCAGCAGCGTGAACAGGGAGATTCAGCCCCAGCATTTT
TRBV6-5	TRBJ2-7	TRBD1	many	CASSTGAKEQYF	TGTGCCAGCAGCACAGGGGCCAAAGAGCAGTACTTC
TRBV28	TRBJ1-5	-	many	CASWGRRNQPQHF	TGTGCCAGCTGGGGACGACGCAATCAGCCCCAGCATTTT
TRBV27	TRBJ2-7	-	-	CASSPGPPYEQYF	TGTGCCAGCAGTCCGGGACCCCCCTACGAGCAGTACTTC
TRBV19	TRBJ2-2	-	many	CASSTPGTTGELFF	TGTGCCAGTAGTACACCCGGGACAACCGGGGAGCTGTTTTTT
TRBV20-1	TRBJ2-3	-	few	CSARDRVGGPSTDTQYF	TGCAGTGCTAGAGATCGGGTGGGGGGCCCCAGCACAGATACGCAGTATTTT
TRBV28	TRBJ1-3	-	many	CASSLGTHFSGNTIYF	TGTGCCAGCAGTTTGGGGACGCATTTCTCTGGAAACACCATATATTTT
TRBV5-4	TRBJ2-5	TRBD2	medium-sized	CASGGRPGTSAKETQYF	TGTGCCAGCGGCGGAAGGCCCGGGACTAGCGCCAAAGAGACCCAGTACTTC
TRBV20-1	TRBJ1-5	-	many	CSARELSRSGQPQHF	TGCAGTGCTAGAGAACTGTCACGATCGGGGCAGCCCCAGCATTTT
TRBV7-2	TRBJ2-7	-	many	CASSLEVRAGLEQYF	TGTGCCAGCAGCTTAGAAGTCCGCGCCGGCCTCGAGCAGTACTTC
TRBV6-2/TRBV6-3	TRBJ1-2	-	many	CASSNVRGPYGYTF	TGTGCCAGCAGTAACGTACGAGGGCCCTATGGCTACACCTTC
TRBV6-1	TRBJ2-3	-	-	CASSTQGTDTQYF	TGTGCCAGCAGTACTCAGGGCACAGATACGCAGTATTTT
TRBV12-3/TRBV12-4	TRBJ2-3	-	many	CASSLERTDTQYF	TGTGCCAGCAGTTTAGAGCGCACAGATACGCAGTATTTT
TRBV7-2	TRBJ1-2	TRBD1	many	CASTNAGGSYGYTF	TGTGCCAGCACAAACGCAGGGGGTTCCTATGGCTACACCTTC
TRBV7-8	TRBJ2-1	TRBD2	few	CASSLVASGSGGQFF	TGTGCCAGCAGCTTAGTAGCTAGCGGAAGTGGGGGGCAGTTCTTC
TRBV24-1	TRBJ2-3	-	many	CATSDPWVKDTQYF	TGTGCCACCAGTGACCCCTGGGTTAAAGATACGCAGTATTTT
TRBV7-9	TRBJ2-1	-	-	CASSLDPTESSNNEQFF	TGTGCCAGCAGCTTAGATCCGACAGAGAGCTCCAACAATGAGCAGTTCTTC
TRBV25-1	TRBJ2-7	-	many	CASSVGMGYYEQYF	TGTGCCAGCAGTGTGGGGATGGGATACTACGAGCAGTACTTC
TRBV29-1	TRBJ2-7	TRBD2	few	CSVGSGSRSYEQYF	TGCAGCGTTGGAAGCGGGAGCAGGTCCTACGAGCAGTACTTC
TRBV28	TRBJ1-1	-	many	CASGLGGMNTEAFF	TGTGCCAGCGGACTTGGGGGGATGAACACTGAAGCTTTCTTT
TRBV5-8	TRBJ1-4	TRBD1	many	CASSRAGTGVEKLFF	TGTGCCAGCAGCAGAGCCGGGACAGGGGTTGAAAAACTGTTTTTT
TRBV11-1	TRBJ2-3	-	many	CASSPSPTHTDTQYF	TGTGCCAGCAGCCCCTCCCCCACACACACAGATACGCAGTATTTT
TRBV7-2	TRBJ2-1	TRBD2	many	CASSRTGTSGYNEQFF	TGTGCCAGCAGCCGCACCGGGACTAGCGGATACAATGAGCAGTTCTTC
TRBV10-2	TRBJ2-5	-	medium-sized	CASSEPHRRPPGRETQYF	TGCGCCAGCAGTGAGCCCCACCGCCGACCCCCGGGGAGGGAGACCCAGTACTTC
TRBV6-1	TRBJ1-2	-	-	CASSLDRVNYGYTF	TGTGCCAGCAGTTTGGACCGAGTTAACTATGGCTACACCTTC